This T cell receptor (beta chain) is drawn from a study of Ad26.COV2.S vaccination and SARS-CoV-2 variants. Findings and limits, study-wide: People who got the vaccine or the placebo had similar non-spike TCR breadth.

Treatment defined: approximately 18 received Ad26.COV2.S at low or high dose, single or two shots; 5 received placebo; per-sample allocation not given. Sampling was done on day 63 after the first vaccine or placebo injection. This vaccine is an Ad26 vector that expresses the Wuhan-strain SARS-CoV-2 spike. Profiled with immunoSEQ multiplex PCR; TCRdb holds only in-frame clones, not every one. The repertoire includes about 680,000 clones, about 89% of them detected once, and approximately 1.5% sits in the top ten. As regards this clone: The target antigen is unknown.

Sample: peripheral blood, taken in a trial of Ad26.COV2.S vaccine versus placebo. The clonotype originates from a person aged 18-65 years who received the Ad26.COV2.S COVID-19 vaccine or a placebo.

For the CDR3, the DNA is TGTGCCAGCTCATGGGACAGCAGCTCCTACGAGCAGTACTTC. It specifies CASSWDSSSYEQYF. The chain joins TRBV18 to TRBJ2-7; 7 bases fit TRBD1. V lost 5 bases, J lost 0 bases, and 4 bases stayed unmatched. CDR3 length: 14 residues. Looked up from germline, CDR1 is KGHSH and CDR2 is LQKENI.